These 5 T cell receptor beta chains originate from one sample sequenced in a study of T cell repertoires in cytomegalovirus infection. TCRdb analysed the reads with MiXCR anew, one entry per CDR3 protein. The repertoire includes approximately 500,000 distinct CDR3 sequences, 26% of them detected once, and around 14% sits in the top ten. The sample taken for sequencing was PBMCs. The receptors come from a human donor in good health (CMV status not recorded). Some clones in this sample may be carry-over from other donors' samples.

There are a few counts of this clonotype. The CDR3 DNA follows: TGTGCCAGCAGTTGGGGCGGGAGTTGGGAGACCCAGTACTTC. Translated: CASSWGGSWETQYF. The gene calls are TRBV12-3 or TRBV12-4 and TRBJ2-5; 7 bases are a match to TRBD2. The CDR3 runs 14 residues. Trimming cost V 4 bases and J 5 bases; bases outside gene matches: 7.

The rearrangement uses TRBV5-1 and TRBJ2-7; 10 bases map to TRBD2. The V and J ends lost 4 bases and 4 bases, in that order; junction bases with no gene match: 8. There are 15 residues in the CDR3. Germline CDR1 reads SGHRS; CDR2 reads YFSETQ. CDR3 residues: CASSPEDSGRYEQYF. CDR3 coding DNA: TGCGCCAGCAGCCCGGAGGATAGCGGGAGGTACGAGCAGTACTTC. Full variable domain (remainder filled in from reference TRBV5-1 and TRBJ2-7): KAGVTQTPRYLIKTRGQQVTLSCSPISGHRSVSWYQQTPGQGLQFLFEYFSETQRNKGNFPGRFSGRQFSNSRSEMNVSTLELGDSALYLCASSPEDSGRYEQYFGPGTRLTVT.

The V gene is TRBV7-3, the J gene TRBJ2-5; 11 bases align to TRBD2. The CDR3 sequence is 16 residues long. Germline CDR1 is SGHTA and CDR2 is FQGTGA. Trimming cost V 5 bases and J 5 bases; bases outside gene matches: 10. CDR3 in amino acids: CASSTHSGRAGETQYF. The CDR3 nucleotides are TGTGCCAGCAGCACACATAGCGGGAGGGCCGGGGAGACCCAGTACTTC.

The chain employs TRBV15 and TRBJ1-5; 7 bases are a match to TRBD1. V lost 1 base and J lost 0; bases outside the gene matches: 0. CDR3 length: 15 amino acids. CDR1 and CDR2 (germline): LNHNV, YYDKDF (reference sequence). CDR3 in amino acids: CATSRAGGSNQPQHF. The CDR3 bases are TGTGCCACCAGCAGAGCAGGGGGTAGCAATCAGCCCCAGCATTTT.

This chain joins TRBV15 and TRBJ1-1; D not certain. Deletions cut 1 base from V and 2 bases from J, with 2 bases between. CDR1 and CDR2 from the germline V gene are LNHNV and YYDKDF (reference sequence). This CDR3 contains 12 residues. The CDR3 DNA sequence: TGTGCCACCAGCAGAGGTAACACTGAAGCTTTCTTT. This sequence encodes CATSRGNTEAFF.